The T cell receptor beta chain under discussion was sequenced for a study of shared clonotypes between healthy human individuals. The study, taken as a whole, reports: Memory subsets had estimated richness that was generally smaller than that of naive subsets.

Method: immunoSEQ multiplex PCR; TCRdb's copy keeps in-frame clones and lacks some. This sample carries approximately 2,000,000 clones, roughly 90% of them seen once, and the ten largest clones take around 0.4%. Concerning this clone itself: The antigen is unknown.

CDR1 and CDR2 (germline): LNHNV, YYDKDF (reference sequence). The CDR3 extends over 14 amino acids. V lost 0 bases to trimming and J lost 5 bases, with 8 bases between them. Splitting of CD4+ cells produced CD45RA+ naive and CD45RA-negative memory subsets. Sequences were obtained from naive CD4+ T cells from PBMCs. The subset here: CD45RA+ positively selected. This TCR was recovered from a man aged 18 to 30 in good health. Some clones in this sample may be carry-over from other donors' samples. The chain uses TRBV15 and TRBJ1-5; D might be TRBD1 (5 bases). CDR3 protein: CATSRDGTDQPQHF. Here the CDR3 DNA reads TGTGCCACCAGCAGAGATGGGACGGATCAGCCCCAGCATTTT.